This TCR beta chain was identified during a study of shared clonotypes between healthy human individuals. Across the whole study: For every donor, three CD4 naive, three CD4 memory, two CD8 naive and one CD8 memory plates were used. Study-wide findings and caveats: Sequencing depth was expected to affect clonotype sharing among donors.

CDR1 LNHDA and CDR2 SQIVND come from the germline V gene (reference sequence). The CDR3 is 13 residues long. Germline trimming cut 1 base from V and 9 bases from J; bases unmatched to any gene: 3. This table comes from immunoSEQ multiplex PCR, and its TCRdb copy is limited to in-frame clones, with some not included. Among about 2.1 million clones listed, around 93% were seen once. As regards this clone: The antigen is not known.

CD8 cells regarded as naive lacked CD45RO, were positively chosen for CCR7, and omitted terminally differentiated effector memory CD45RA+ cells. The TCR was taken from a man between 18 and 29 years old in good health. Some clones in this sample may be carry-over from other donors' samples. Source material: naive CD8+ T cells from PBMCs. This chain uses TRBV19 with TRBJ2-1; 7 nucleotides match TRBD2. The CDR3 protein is CASSIGGRTEQFF. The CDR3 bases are TGTGCCAGTAGTATAGGCGGGAGAACTGAGCAGTTCTTC.